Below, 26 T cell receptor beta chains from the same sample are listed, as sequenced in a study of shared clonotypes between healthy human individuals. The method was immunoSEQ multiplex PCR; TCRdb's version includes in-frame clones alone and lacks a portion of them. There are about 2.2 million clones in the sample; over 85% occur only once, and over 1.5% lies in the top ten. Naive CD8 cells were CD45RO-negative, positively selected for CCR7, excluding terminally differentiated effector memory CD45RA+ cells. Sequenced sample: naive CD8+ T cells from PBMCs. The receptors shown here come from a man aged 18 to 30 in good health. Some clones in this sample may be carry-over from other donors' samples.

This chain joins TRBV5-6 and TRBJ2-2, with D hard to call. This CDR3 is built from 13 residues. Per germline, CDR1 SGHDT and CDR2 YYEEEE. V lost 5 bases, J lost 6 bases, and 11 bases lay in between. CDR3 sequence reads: CASSLWQAGELFF. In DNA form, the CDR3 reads TGTGCCAGCAGTCTGTGGCAGGCCGGGGAGCTGTTTTTT.

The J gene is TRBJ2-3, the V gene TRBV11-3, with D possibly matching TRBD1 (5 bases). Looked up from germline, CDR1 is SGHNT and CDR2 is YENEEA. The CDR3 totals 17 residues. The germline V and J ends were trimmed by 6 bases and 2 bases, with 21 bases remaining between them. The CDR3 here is CASSGGPPDTFTDTQYF. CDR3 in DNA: TGTGCCAGCAGTGGTGGGCCGCCGGACACCTTCACAGATACGCAGTATTTT.

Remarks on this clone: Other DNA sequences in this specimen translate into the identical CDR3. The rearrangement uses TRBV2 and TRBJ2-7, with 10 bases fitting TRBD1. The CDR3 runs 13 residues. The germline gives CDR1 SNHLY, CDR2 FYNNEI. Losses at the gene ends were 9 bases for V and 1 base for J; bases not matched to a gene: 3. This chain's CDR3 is CASTGQGSYEQYF. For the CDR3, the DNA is TGTGCCAGTACGGGACAGGGGTCCTACGAGCAGTACTTC.

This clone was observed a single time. CDR3 in amino acids: CASSQTRAGQKNNEQFF. The CDR3 coding sequence is TGCGCCAGCAGCCAAACTCGAGCGGGACAAAAGAACAATGAGCAGTTCTTC. J is TRBJ2-1 and V is TRBV4-1; a possible D gene is TRBD2 (7 bases). Germline V gives CDR1 MGHRA, CDR2 YSYEKL. The V gene lost 2 bases and the J gene lost 5 bases, with 19 bases spanning the gap. The length of the CDR3 is 17 residues.

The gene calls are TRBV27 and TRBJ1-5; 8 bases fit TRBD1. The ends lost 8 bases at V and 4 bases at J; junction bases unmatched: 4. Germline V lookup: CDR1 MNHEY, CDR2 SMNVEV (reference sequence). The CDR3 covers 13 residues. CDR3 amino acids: CASGQGFNQPQHF. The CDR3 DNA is TGTGCCAGCGGACAGGGCTTTAATCAGCCCCAGCATTTT.

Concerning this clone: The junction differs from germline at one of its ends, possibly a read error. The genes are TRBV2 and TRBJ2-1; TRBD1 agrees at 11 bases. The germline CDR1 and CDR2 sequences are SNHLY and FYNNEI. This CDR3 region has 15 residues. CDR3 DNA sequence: TGCACAAGCACGGTGGACAGGGGGCCCTACAATGAGCAGTTCTTC. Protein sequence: CTSTVDRGPYNEQFF.

The CDR3, as DNA: TGTGCCTGGACGCAGGGATACACTGAAGCTTTCTTT. Its protein is CAWTQGYTEAFF. The gene calls are TRBV30 and TRBJ1-1, with D possibly matching TRBD1 (5 bases). Germline-derived CDR1 and CDR2 are GTSNPN and SVGIG (reference sequence). V gave up 4 bases and J gave up 3 bases, with 9 bases separating them. There are 12 residues in the CDR3.

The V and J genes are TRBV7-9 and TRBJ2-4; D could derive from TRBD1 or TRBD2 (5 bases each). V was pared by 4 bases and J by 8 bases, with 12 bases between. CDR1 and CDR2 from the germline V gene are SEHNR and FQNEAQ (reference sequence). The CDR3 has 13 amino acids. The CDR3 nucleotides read TGTGCCAGCAGCTCCGGGACCGCGGACATTCAGTACTTC. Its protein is CASSSGTADIQYF.

This CDR3 reads CSVLQTDPNTGELFF. The CDR3 nucleotides are TGCAGCGTCCTCCAGACAGATCCGAACACCGGGGAGCTGTTTTTT. The chain has TRBV29-1 and TRBJ2-2, with D maybe TRBD1 (5 bases). The CDR3 totals 15 residues. Germline CDR1 SQVTM, CDR2 ANQGSEA. The V end was cut by 6 bases, the J end by 0 bases, with 14 bases between.

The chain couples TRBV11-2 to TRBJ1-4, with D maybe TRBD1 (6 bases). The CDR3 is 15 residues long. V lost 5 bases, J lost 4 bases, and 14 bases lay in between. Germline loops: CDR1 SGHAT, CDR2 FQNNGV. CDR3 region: CASSGRGVGNEKLFF. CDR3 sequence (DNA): TGTGCCAGCAGCGGGAGGGGGGTTGGTAATGAAAAACTGTTTTTT.

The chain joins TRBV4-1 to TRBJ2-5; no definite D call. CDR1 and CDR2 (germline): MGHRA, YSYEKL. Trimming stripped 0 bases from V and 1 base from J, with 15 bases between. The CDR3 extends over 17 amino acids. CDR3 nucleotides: TGCGCCAGCAGCCAAGAAACCCCAGCTAGGACCCAAGAGACCCAGTACTTC. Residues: CASSQETPARTQETQYF.

CDR3 amino acids: CASSSYWGGPQETQYF. The DNA for the CDR3 is TGTGCCAGCAGTTCGTATTGGGGGGGGCCCCAAGAGACCCAGTACTTC. This chain uses TRBV6-5 with TRBJ2-5; TRBD2 is a possible D gene (7 bases). CDR1 and CDR2 (germline): MNHEY, SVGAGI. The CDR3 is made up of 16 amino acids. V dropped 4 bases and J dropped 1 base, with 16 bases sitting between them.

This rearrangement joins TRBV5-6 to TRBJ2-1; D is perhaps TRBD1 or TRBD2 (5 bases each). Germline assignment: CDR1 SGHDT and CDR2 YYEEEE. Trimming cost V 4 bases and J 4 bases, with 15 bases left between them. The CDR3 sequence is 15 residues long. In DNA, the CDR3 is TGTGCCAGCAGCCCGGGACCCGCTAATTACAATGAGCAGTTCTTC. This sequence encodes CASSPGPANYNEQFF.

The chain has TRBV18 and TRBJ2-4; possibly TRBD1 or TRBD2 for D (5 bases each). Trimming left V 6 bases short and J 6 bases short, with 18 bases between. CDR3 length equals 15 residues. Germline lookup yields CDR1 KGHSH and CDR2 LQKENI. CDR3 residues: CASSSGDPERNIQYF. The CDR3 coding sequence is TGTGCCAGCTCTTCCGGGGACCCCGAGAGAAACATTCAGTACTTC. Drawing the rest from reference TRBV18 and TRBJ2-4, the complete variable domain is NAGVMQNPRHLVRRRGQEARLRCSPMKGHSHVYWYRQLPEEGLKFMVYLQKENIIDESGMPKERFSAEFPKEGPSILRIQQVVRGDSAAYFCASSSGDPERNIQYFGAGTRLSVL.

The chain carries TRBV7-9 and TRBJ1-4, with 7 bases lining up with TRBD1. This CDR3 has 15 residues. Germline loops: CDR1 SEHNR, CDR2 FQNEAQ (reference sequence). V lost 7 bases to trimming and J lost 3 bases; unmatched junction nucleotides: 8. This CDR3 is CASTAWDSPNEKLFF. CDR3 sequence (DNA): TGTGCCAGCACCGCCTGGGACAGCCCTAATGAAAAACTGTTTTTT.

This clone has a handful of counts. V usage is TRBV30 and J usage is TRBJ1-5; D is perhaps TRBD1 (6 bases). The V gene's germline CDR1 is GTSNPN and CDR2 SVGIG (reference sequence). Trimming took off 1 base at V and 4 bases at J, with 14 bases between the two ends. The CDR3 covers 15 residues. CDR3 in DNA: TGTGCCTGGAGTGGATTCGGGGGCTCGAATCAGCCCCAGCATTTT. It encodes CAWSGFGGSNQPQHF.

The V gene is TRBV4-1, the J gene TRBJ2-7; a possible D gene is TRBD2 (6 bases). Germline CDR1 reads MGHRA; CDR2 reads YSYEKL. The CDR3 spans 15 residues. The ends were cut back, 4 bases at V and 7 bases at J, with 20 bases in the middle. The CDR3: CASSPRMDAGWEQYF. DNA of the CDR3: TGCGCCAGCAGCCCCCGGATGGATGCGGGGTGGGAGCAGTACTTC.

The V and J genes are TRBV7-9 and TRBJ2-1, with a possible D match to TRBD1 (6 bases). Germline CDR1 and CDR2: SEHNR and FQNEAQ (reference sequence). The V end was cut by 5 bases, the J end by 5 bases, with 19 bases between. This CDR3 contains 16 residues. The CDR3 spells CASSLKPGQKHNEQFF. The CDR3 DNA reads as TGTGCCAGCAGCCTAAAGCCGGGACAAAAACACAATGAGCAGTTCTTC.

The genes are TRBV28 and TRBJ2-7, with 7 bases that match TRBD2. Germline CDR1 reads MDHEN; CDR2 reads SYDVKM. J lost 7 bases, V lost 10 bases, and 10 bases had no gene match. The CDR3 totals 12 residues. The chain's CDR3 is CATAGNPGEQYF. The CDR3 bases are TGTGCCACAGCGGGGAATCCGGGAGAGCAGTACTTC.

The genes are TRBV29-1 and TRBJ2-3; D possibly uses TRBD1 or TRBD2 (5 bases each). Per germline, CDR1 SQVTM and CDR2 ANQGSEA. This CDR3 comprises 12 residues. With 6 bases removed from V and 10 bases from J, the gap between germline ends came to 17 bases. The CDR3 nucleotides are TGCAGCGTCCCCCAGGGAGACACCCCGCAGTATTTT. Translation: CSVPQGDTPQYF.

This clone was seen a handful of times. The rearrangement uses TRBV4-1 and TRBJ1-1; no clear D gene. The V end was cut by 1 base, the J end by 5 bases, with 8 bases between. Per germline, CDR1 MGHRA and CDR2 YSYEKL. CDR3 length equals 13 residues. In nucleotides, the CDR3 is TGCGCCAGCAGCCAAGTCGGCCAAACTGAAGCTTTCTTT. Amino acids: CASSQVGQTEAFF.

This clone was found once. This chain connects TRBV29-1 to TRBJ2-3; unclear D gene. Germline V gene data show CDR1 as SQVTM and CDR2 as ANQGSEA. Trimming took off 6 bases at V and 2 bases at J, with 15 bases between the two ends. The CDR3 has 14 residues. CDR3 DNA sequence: TGCAGCGTGGCCGGTTACGGCCACACAGATACGCAGTATTTT. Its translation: CSVAGYGHTDTQYF.

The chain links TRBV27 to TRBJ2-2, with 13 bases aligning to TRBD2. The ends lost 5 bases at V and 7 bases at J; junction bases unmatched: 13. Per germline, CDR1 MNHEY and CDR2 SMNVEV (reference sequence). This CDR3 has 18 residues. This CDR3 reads CASSPALTSGRTDGELFF. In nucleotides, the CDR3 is TGTGCCAGCAGTCCCGCCTTGACTAGCGGGAGGACGGACGGGGAGCTGTTTTTT.

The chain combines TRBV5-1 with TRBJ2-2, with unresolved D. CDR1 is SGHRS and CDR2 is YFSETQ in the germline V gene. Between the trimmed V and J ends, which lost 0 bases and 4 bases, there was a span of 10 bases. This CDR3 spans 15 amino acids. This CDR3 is CASSLGTASTGELFF. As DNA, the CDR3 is TGCGCCAGCAGCTTGGGAACAGCCTCCACCGGGGAGCTGTTTTTT.

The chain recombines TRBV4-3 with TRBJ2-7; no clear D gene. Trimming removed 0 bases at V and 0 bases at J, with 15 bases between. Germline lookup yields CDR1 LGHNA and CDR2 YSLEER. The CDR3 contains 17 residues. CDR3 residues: CASSQDISGSYSYEQYF. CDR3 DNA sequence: TGCGCCAGCAGCCAAGATATATCGGGTTCCTACTCCTACGAGCAGTACTTC.

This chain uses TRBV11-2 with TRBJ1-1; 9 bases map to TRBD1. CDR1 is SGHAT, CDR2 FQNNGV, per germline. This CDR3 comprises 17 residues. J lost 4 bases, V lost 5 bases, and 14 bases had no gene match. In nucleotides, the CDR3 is TGTGCCAGCAGCCGGGAACAGGGGGCGCCCAGAACCACTGAAGCTTTCTTT. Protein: CASSREQGAPRTTEAFF.